These 14 T cell receptor beta chains were sequenced from one sample in a study of vaccination effects on CD4 cells after COVID-19. Within the ViraFEST assay, antigen-specific CD4+ T cells underwent expansion with viral peptide pools prior to sequencing. Subsequent to a culture period of less than twelve days, CD4+ T cells were isolated. The vaccine given was either BNT162b2 or mRNA-1273, in two doses. Their cognate antigens are unknown. Sequencing used immunoSEQ multiplex PCR; TCRdb keeps in-frame clones, though not all of them. The table has 60,000 to 85,000 clones, about 74% seen once. The sequences come from CD4+ T cells from PBMCs cultured with HCoV-229E spike peptides, collected after COVID-19 vaccination. These receptors were taken from a human donor who received a COVID-19 vaccine.

The chain has TRBV5-1 and TRBJ2-5; a weak D match, TRBD2 (6 bases). The V end lost 0 bases, the J end lost 4 bases, and 16 bases lay between the germline ends. CDR1 and CDR2 from the germline V gene are SGHRS and YFSETQ. The CDR3 totals 16 residues. The CDR3 loop is CASSLVGGTGRETQYF. The CDR3 nucleotides read TGCGCCAGCAGCTTGGTTGGAGGGACGGGGCGAGAGACCCAGTACTTC.

This sequence joins TRBV6-5 and TRBJ1-6; D is possibly TRBD1 (5 bases). This CDR3 contains 14 residues. Germline V gives CDR1 MNHEY, CDR2 SVGAGI. V was trimmed by 2 bases and J by 10 bases, leaving 12 bases between them. The CDR3 is CASSYVGTPSPLHF. The DNA for the CDR3 is TGTGCCAGCAGTTACGTGGGGACTCCGTCACCCCTCCACTTT.

This clone was picked up a small number of times. The chain links TRBV7-9 to TRBJ1-6; 8 bases are a match to TRBD1. The germline V gene has CDR1 SEHNR and CDR2 FQNEAQ (reference sequence). After removal of 4 bases from V and 7 bases from J, the junction contained 12 bases not matched to a gene. The CDR3 extends over 17 amino acids. The CDR3 nucleotides read TGTGCCAGCAGCTCGTTTAGAGGACAGGGTTCAAATTCACCCCTCCACTTT. Protein product: CASSSFRGQGSNSPLHF.

The chain couples TRBV2 to TRBJ2-2; D may be TRBD2 (6 bases). This CDR3 has 15 amino acids. CDR1 and CDR2 from the germline V gene are SNHLY and FYNNEI. With 4 bases removed from V and 3 bases from J, the gap between germline ends came to 12 bases. CDR3 region: CASSVIGGDTGELFF. DNA of the CDR3: TGTGCCAGCAGTGTCATCGGGGGTGACACCGGGGAGCTGTTTTTT.

This chain joins TRBV10-3 and TRBJ2-1; the D call may be TRBD1 or TRBD2 (5 bases each). The V gene lost 5 bases and the J gene lost 5 bases, with 13 bases spanning the gap. Germline CDR1 reads ENHRY; CDR2 reads SYGVKD. This CDR3 has 14 amino acids. CDR3 in DNA: TGTGCCATCAGTCCTGGGACCAGGAACAATGAGCAGTTCTTC. Protein sequence: CAISPGTRNNEQFF.

The DNA of the CDR3 is TGTGCCAGCAGCGTGGCCTCCGGGACTACCAACACCGGGGAGCTGTTTTTT. It codes for CASSVASGTTNTGELFF. The V gene is TRBV9, the J gene TRBJ2-2, with 7 bases identical to TRBD2. The CDR3 has 17 amino acids. J was trimmed by 2 bases and V by 2 bases; bases with no gene match: 9. Germline V gene data show CDR1 as SGDLS and CDR2 as YYNGEE.

This sequence joins TRBV7-2 and TRBJ1-1; 7 bases are shared with TRBD1. CDR3 length: 15 amino acids. Germline V CDR1 and CDR2: SGHTA, FQGNSA. V trimming: 5 bases; J trimming: 1 base; junction bases outside the gene matches: 7. The CDR3 DNA reads as TGTGCCAGCAGCATTCGACAGGGTGGGAACACTGAAGCTTTCTTT. Its translation is CASSIRQGGNTEAFF.

The chain couples TRBV12-3 or TRBV12-4 to TRBJ2-7; TRBD1 matches at 8 bases. This CDR3 is built from 13 residues. V was clipped by 6 bases and J by 2 bases; unmatched bases: 3. The CDR3 here is CASRRTGTYEQYV. As DNA, the CDR3 is TGTGCCAGCAGGAGGACAGGGACCTACGAGCAGTACGTC.

This chain connects TRBV28 to TRBJ2-3; 9 bases fit TRBD2. Per germline, CDR1 MDHEN and CDR2 SYDVKM. The CDR3 runs 17 residues. With V trimmed by 9 bases and J by 2 bases, 15 bases remained unmatched. CDR3 coding DNA: TGTGCCAGAGTCCCCACTCTTAAGCGGGAGGACACAGATACGCAGTATTTT. This translates into CARVPTLKREDTDTQYF.

Sample share makes this clone medium-sized. The rearrangement joins TRBV18 to TRBJ1-2; D unresolved. This CDR3 region has 14 residues. CDR1 is KGHSH, CDR2 LQKENI, per germline. V dropped 5 bases and J dropped 6 bases, with 16 bases sitting between them. This CDR3 is CASSTYEGVDGYTF. Here the CDR3 DNA reads TGTGCCAGCTCAACCTATGAGGGAGTGGATGGCTACACCTTC.

The chain combines TRBV6-5 with TRBJ1-4, with D unclear. This CDR3 has 15 residues. The germline V gene has CDR1 MNHEY and CDR2 SVGAGI. Trimming shortened V by 8 bases and J by 2 bases, and 15 bases separated the two germline ends. The chain's CDR3 is CASSLTGGTNEKLFF. The CDR3 DNA is TGTGCCAGCTCTTTAACGGGAGGGACTAATGAAAAACTGTTTTTT.

This clone was recorded a few times. The chain combines TRBV5-1 with TRBJ2-1, with no clear D. From germline, CDR1 is SGHRS and CDR2 YFSETQ. The CDR3 runs to 13 residues. The V end lost 0 bases, the J end lost 5 bases, and 6 bases lay between the germline ends. The CDR3 DNA is TGCGCCAGCAGCTTGGTTGGCAACAATGAGCAGTTCTTC. As protein: CASSLVGNNEQFF.

With respect to this clone: This same CDR3 is encoded by further DNA sequences in the sample. V is TRBV25-1 and J is TRBJ1-2, with TRBD1 as a possible D gene (5 bases). The CDR3 sequence is 13 residues long. The V and J ends lost 2 bases and 4 bases respectively, with 8 bases between them. Germline V gene sequence: CDR1 MGHDK, CDR2 SYGVNS. The CDR3 bases are TGTGCCAGCAGTGAAGGGGGACCCTATGGCTACACCTTC. Its translation: CASSEGGPYGYTF.

This clone was counted only a few times. The chain is built from TRBV19 and TRBJ1-1; D may be TRBD1 (5 bases). There are 12 residues in the CDR3. Germline CDR1 LNHDA, CDR2 SQIVND (reference sequence). V dropped 3 bases and J dropped 7 bases, with 9 bases sitting between them. CDR3 protein: CASSMGTGEAFF. The CDR3 coding sequence is TGTGCCAGTAGTATGGGGACTGGTGAAGCTTTCTTT.